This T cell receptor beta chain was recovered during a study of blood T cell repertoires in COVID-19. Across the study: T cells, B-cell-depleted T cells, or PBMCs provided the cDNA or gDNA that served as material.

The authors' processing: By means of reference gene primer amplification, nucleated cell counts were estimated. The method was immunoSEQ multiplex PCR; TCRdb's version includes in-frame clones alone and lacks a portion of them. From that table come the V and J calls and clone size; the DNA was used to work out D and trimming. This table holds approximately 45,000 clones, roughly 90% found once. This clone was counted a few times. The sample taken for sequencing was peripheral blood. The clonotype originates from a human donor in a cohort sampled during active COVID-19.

CDR3 DNA: TGCGCCAGCAAAGACAGGGGCGGCTACACCTTC. This codes for CASKDRGGYTF. This chain joins TRBV5-1 and TRBJ1-2, with 8 nucleotides matching TRBD1. There are 11 residues in the CDR3. The ends lost 6 bases at V and 8 bases at J; junction bases unmatched: 3. Germline CDR1 reads SGHRS; CDR2 reads YFSETQ.